The clone carrying this TCR beta chain was observed many times. It was RNA transcripts that yielded the amplified TCR beta CDR3 regions. RT-PCR in the first round (using the HTBI primer set) targeted the TCR CDR3. TCRdb re-called the multiplex PCR reads through MiXCR, storing one row per CDR3 protein. This sample has a few hundred thousand distinct CDR3 sequences; around 18% occur once, and the top ten carry 35% to 45%. The V end lost 5 bases, the J end lost 2 bases, and 17 bases lay between the germline ends. The CDR3 has 15 residues. Germline V gives CDR1 DFQATT, CDR2 SNEGSKA (reference sequence). The sample is drawn from a study of T cells in Graves' hyperthyroidism and ophthalmopathy. Each 10 ml fresh peripheral blood draw supplied the PBMCs.

The rearrangement joins TRBV20-1 to TRBJ2-3; D perhaps matches TRBD2 (8 bases). The sequencing sample was made of blood. The TCR comes from a man aged 18 to 29 with Graves' ophthalmopathy. CDR3 residues: CSARRGRGATDTQYF. In nucleotides, the CDR3 is TGCAGTGCTCGGAGGGGGCGGGGGGCCACAGATACGCAGTATTTT.